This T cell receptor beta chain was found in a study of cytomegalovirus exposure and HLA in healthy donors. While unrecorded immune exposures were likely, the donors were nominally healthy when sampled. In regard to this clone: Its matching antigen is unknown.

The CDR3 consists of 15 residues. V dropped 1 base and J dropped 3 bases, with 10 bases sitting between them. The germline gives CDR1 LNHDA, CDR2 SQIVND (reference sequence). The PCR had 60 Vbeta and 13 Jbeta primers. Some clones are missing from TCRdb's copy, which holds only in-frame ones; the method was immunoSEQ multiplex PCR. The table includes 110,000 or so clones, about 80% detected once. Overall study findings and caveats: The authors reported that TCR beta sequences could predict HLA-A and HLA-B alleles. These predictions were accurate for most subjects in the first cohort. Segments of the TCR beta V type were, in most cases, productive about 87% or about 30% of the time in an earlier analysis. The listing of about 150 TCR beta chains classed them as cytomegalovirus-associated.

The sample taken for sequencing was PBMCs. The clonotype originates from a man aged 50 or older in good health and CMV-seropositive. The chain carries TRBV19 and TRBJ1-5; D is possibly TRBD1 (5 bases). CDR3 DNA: TGTGCCAGTAGTATAGGACAGAGTCACAATCAGCCCCAGCATTTT. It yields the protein CASSIGQSHNQPQHF.